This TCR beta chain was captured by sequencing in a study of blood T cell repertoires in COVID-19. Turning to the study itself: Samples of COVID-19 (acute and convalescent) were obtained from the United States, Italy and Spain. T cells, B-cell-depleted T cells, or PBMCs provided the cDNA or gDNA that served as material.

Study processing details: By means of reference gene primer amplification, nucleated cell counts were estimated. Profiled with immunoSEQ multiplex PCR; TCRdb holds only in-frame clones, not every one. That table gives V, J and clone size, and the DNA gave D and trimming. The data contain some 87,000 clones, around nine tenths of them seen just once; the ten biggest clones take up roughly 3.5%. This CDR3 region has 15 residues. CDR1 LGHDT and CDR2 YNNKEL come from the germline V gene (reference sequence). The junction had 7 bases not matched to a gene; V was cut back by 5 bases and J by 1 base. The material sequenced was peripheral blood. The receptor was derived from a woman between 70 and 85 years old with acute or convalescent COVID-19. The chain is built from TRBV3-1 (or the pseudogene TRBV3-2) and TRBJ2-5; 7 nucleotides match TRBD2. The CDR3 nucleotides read TGTGCCAGCAGCTTATCTAGCGGAACCCAAGAGACCCAGTACTTC. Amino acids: CASSLSSGTQETQYF.